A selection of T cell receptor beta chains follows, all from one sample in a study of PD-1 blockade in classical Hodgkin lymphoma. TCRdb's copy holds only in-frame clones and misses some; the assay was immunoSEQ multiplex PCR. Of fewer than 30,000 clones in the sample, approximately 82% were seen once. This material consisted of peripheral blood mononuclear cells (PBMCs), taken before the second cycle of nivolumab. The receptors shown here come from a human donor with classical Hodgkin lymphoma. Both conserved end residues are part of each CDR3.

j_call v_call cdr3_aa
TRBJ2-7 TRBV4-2 CASSPIGGYEQYF
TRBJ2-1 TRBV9 CASSVEGSWDNEQFF
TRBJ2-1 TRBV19 CASTRASAYNEQFF
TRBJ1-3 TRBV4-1 CASSRTGSGNTIYF
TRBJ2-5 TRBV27 CASSHTPPPAGEETQYF
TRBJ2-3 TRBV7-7 CASSRRLRGLDTQYF
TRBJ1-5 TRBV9 CASSESGAQPQHF
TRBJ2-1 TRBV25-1 CASSPGSGISSYNEQFF
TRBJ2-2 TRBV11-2 CASTKDRGELFF
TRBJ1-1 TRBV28 CASSRDTEAFF
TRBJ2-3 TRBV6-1 CASSEGQFSTDTQYF
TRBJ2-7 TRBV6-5 CATRDNREGSEQYF
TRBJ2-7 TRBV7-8 CASSTTPGLTYEQYF
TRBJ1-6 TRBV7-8 CASTVTDRGNSPLHF
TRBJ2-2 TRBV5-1 CASSLEGTTGELFF
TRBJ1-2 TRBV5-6 CASSGGGSYGYTF
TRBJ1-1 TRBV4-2 CASSQAGFTGDTEAFF
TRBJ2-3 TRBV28 CASSRRLAVTDTQYF
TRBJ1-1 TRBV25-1 CASSEYNIRGGDTEAFF
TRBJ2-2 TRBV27 CASSLRGRGELFF
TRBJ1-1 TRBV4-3 CASSQDVKAQAFF
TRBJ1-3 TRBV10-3 CATGDSSGNTIYF
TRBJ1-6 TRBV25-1 CASSVHRGSPLHF
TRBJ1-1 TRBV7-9 CASSLSSGTGTTEAFF